These 24 T cell receptor beta chains came from one sample sequenced in a study of naive and memory T cell subsets. Two oligonucleotides, mixed equimolar, formed the beta constant-region primer covering TRBC1 and TRBC2. TCRdb re-called the UMI-ligation and nested PCR reads with MiXCR, one entry per CDR3 protein. The sample records tens of thousands of distinct CDR3 sequences, 6% to 7.5% being singletons. The specimen was central memory CD4+ T cells from blood. Receptor source: a human donor in good health.

This clonotype has a count of ten or more. The genes are TRBV21-1 and TRBJ2-2; the listed D gene, TRBD1, was not tested against the DNA. TRBV21-1 is a pseudogene locus. CDR3 length: 15 amino acids. As DNA, the CDR3 is TGTGCCAGCAGCAAAGGGGGGAGCGGAACCGGGGAGCTGTTTTTT. Residues: CASSKGGSGTGELFF.

The DNA for the CDR3 is TGTGCCAGCAAAGGACGATTTAGCTCCTACGAGCAGTACTTC. As protein: CASKGRFSSYEQYF. The V call is TRBV5-6, the J call TRBJ2-7; D call uncertain. The CDR3 runs 14 residues. V dropped 6 bases and J dropped 0 bases, with 13 bases sitting between them. Germline CDR1 SGHDT, CDR2 YYEEEE.

This clonotype was recorded many times. DNA of the CDR3: TGTGCCAGCTCACCCGGGACAGGGGATGAAGCTTTCTTT. It translates to CASSPGTGDEAFF. The chain carries TRBV18 and TRBJ1-1, with 10 bases lining up with TRBD1. This CDR3 has 13 amino acids. The junction had 2 bases not matched to a gene; V was cut back by 3 bases and J by 7 bases. Germline V CDR1 and CDR2: KGHSH, LQKENI. Full variable domain (rest looked up from reference TRBV18 and TRBJ1-1): NAGVMQNPRHLVRRRGQEARLRCSPMKGHSHVYWYRQLPEEGLKFMVYLQKENIIDESGMPKERFSAEFPKEGPSILRIQQVVRGDSAAYFCASSPGTGDEAFFGQGTRLTVV.

This sequence joins TRBV7-2 and TRBJ2-3, with unresolved D. This CDR3 spans 14 amino acids. The V end was cut by 1 base, the J end by 3 bases, with 8 bases between. CDR1 and CDR2 (germline): SGHTA, FQGNSA. The CDR3 loop is CASSLVAVTDTQYF. CDR3 coding DNA: TGTGCCAGCAGCTTAGTGGCGGTTACAGATACGCAGTATTTT.

There are many counts of this clonotype. The V and J genes are TRBV20-1 and TRBJ1-2, with TRBD1 as a possible D gene (5 bases). V was clipped by 0 bases and J by 8 bases, with 19 bases between them. CDR1 DFQATT and CDR2 SNEGSKA come from the germline V gene (reference sequence). CDR3 length: 15 amino acids. CDR3: CSARDLPGGSRGYTF. The CDR3, as DNA: TGCAGTGCTAGAGATCTCCCGGGGGGGTCCAGAGGCTACACCTTC.

This clonotype was counted ten times or more. This chain uses TRBV15 with TRBJ1-5; D unclear. CDR1 and CDR2 from the germline V gene are LNHNV and YYDKDF (reference sequence). V gave up 5 bases and J gave up 7 bases, with 12 bases separating them. This CDR3 region has 13 residues. CDR3: CATSALRAQPQHF. In DNA, the CDR3 is TGTGCCACCAGCGCCCTCCGGGCCCAGCCCCAGCATTTT.

CDR3 residues: CASSQVPIGSVSYEQYF. The DNA for the CDR3 is TGTGCCAGCAGCCAAGTTCCGATCGGCTCGGTTTCCTACGAGCAGTACTTC. The chain joins TRBV14 to TRBJ2-7; unclear D gene. Trimming removed 1 base from V and 1 base from J, with 17 bases in between. CDR1 is SGHDN, CDR2 FVKESK, per germline. The CDR3 sequence is 17 residues long.

This clonotype was counted between two and nine times. This chain connects TRBV24-1 to TRBJ2-2; no firm D call. The V gene lost 4 bases and the J gene lost 5 bases, with 7 bases spanning the gap. Per the germline V gene, CDR1 is KGHDR and CDR2 is SFDVKD. The length of the CDR3 is 13 residues. The CDR3 DNA reads TGTGCCACCAGTGACCCTCCTACCGGGGAGCTGTTTTTT. This codes for CATSDPPTGELFF.

This clonotype was seen only a few times. This chain links TRBV19 with TRBJ2-2; TRBD2 agrees at 8 bases. Germline-derived CDR1 and CDR2 are LNHDA and SQIVND (reference sequence). Trimming took 7 bases from V and 0 from J; bases not matched to a gene: 13. This CDR3 region has 18 residues. The CDR3 DNA follows: TGTGCCAGTACCCCTTCCGGGGGCGGGGGGACGAACACCGGGGAGCTGTTTTTT. Amino acids: CASTPSGGGGTNTGELFF.

This clonotype has at least ten counts. This chain connects TRBV7-8 to TRBJ2-7; tentatively, D is TRBD1 (5 bases). This CDR3 spans 18 amino acids. CDR1 is SGHVS and CDR2 is FQNEAQ in the germline V gene. The V end was cut by 5 bases, the J end by 0 bases, with 23 bases between. The CDR3 region has the DNA TGTGCCAGCAGCCCTCATCTTTCGCCTCGGACACTCTCCTACGAGCAGTACTTC. Amino acid sequence: CASSPHLSPRTLSYEQYF.

At least ten counts were recorded for this clonotype. This rearrangement joins TRBV29-1 to TRBJ1-2; D might be TRBD1 (6 bases). This CDR3 has 12 residues. Germline lookup yields CDR1 SQVTM and CDR2 ANQGSEA. V lost 6 bases and J 8 bases, leaving 16 bases between the germline ends. In DNA, the CDR3 is TGCAGCGTGGGGGCAGGGGCGTCGGGCTACACCTTC. Translated: CSVGAGASGYTF.

This clonotype was counted many times. The genes are TRBV19 and TRBJ2-1, with TRBD2 matching over 8 bases. The germline V gene encodes CDR1 LNHDA and CDR2 SQIVND (reference sequence). CDR3 size: 16 residues. The V and J ends lost 4 bases and 1 base, in that order; junction bases with no gene match: 6. CDR3 sequence: CASSSPGTRSYNEQFF. CDR3 DNA: TGTGCCAGTAGTAGCCCCGGGACTAGATCCTACAATGAGCAGTTCTTC.

This clonotype has a count of ten or more. The chain recombines TRBV5-1 with TRBJ2-1; 8 nucleotides align to TRBD1. Germline V gene lookup returns CDR1 SGHRS and CDR2 YFSETQ. The CDR3 sequence is 15 residues long. Germline trimming cut 4 bases from V and 0 bases from J; bases unmatched to any gene: 3. DNA for the CDR3: TGCGCCAGCAGCCCAGGGGGCGCCTCCTACAATGAGCAGTTCTTC. This gives the protein CASSPGGASYNEQFF.

There are many counts of this clonotype. The chain couples TRBV11-1 to TRBJ2-1; the match to TRBD1 covers 8 bases. Germline lookup yields CDR1 SGHAT and CDR2 FQDESV (reference sequence). CDR3 length equals 16 residues. The V segment lost 5 bases and the J segment 4 bases; nucleotides outside the gene matches: 10. For the CDR3, the DNA is TGTGCCAGCAGCCCGCCCGGACAGGGTGTGTACAATGAGCAGTTCTTC. Protein sequence: CASSPPGQGVYNEQFF.

The chain uses TRBV4-1 and TRBJ2-6, with 8 bases fitting TRBD1. This CDR3 contains 17 residues. CDR1 and CDR2 from the germline V gene are MGHRA and YSYEKL. The V and J ends lost 5 bases and 0 bases, in that order; junction bases with no gene match: 6. As DNA, the CDR3 is TGCGCCAGCAGCGGGGGACAGGCTATCTCTGGGGCCAACGTCCTGACTTTC. Protein product: CASSGGQAISGANVLTF.

J is TRBJ2-3 and V is TRBV6-1; D is uncertain. With 6 bases removed from V and 1 base from J, the gap between germline ends came to 17 bases. This CDR3 comprises 16 residues. Germline-derived CDR1 and CDR2 are MNHNS and SASEGT. The CDR3 coding sequence is TGTGCCAGCAGACCCCTTTTACAAATACGCACAGATACGCAGTATTTT. This translates into CASRPLLQIRTDTQYF.

The chain employs TRBV3-1 and TRBJ2-7; 11 positions agree with TRBD1. The CDR3 runs to 16 residues. V trimming: 2 bases; J trimming: 6 bases; junction bases outside the gene matches: 9. Germline V gives CDR1 LGHDT, CDR2 YNNKEL (reference sequence). CDR3 sequence: CASSQQFRTGGSEQYF. CDR3 nucleotides: TGTGCCAGCAGCCAACAATTTCGGACAGGGGGCTCCGAGCAGTACTTC.

In its sample, this clonotype was seen many times. The chain recombines TRBV6-2 or TRBV6-3 with TRBJ1-2; D gene uncertain. Germline assignment: CDR1 MNHEY and CDR2 SVGEGT. The V end lost 1 base, the J end lost 0 bases, and 9 bases lay between the germline ends. The CDR3 contains 15 residues. The CDR3 bases are TGTGCCAGCAGTTACTATGGGCTTCCTAACTATGGCTACACCTTC. Its translation: CASSYYGLPNYGYTF.

The chain combines TRBV12-3 or TRBV12-4 with TRBJ2-1; possibly TRBD2 for D (6 bases). This CDR3 region has 13 residues. V lost 0 bases and J 12 bases, leaving 12 bases between the germline ends. As DNA, the CDR3 is TGTGCCAGCAGTTTAGCGGGGGGTATGGGGCAGTTCTTC. It encodes CASSLAGGMGQFF.

The chain couples TRBV4-3 to TRBJ2-3; perhaps TRBD2 as D (6 bases). The germline V gene has CDR1 LGHNA and CDR2 YSLEER. CDR3 length: 15 amino acids. V was pared by 1 base and J by 3 bases, with 11 bases between. CDR3 in amino acids: CASSQVGGGTDTQYF. The CDR3 DNA reads as TGCGCCAGCAGCCAAGTCGGGGGTGGGACAGATACGCAGTATTTT.

In this sample, this clonotype turned up many times. The chain combines TRBV12-3 or TRBV12-4 with TRBJ2-3; D ambiguous. CDR3 length: 12 residues. The V end was cut by 6 bases, the J end by 2 bases, with 6 bases between. For the CDR3, the DNA is TGTGCCAGCAGGTCTGACACAGATACGCAGTATTTT. Amino acid sequence: CASRSDTDTQYF.

A remark on this clonotype: Being one base from a much bigger clone, this may be a read error. The CDR3 end shows no conserved phenylalanine or tryptophan, and so a read error is likely. The gene calls are TRBV12-3 or TRBV12-4 and TRBJ1-3, with no clear D. V shed 4 bases and J shed 4 bases, with 8 bases lying between them. The CDR3 has 13 amino acids. The CDR3 nucleotides read TGTGCCAGCAGTTCGGGTCCCGGAAACACCATATATTCT. Amino acid sequence: CASSSGPGNTIYS.

The sample holds a few counts of this clonotype. V usage is TRBV18 and J usage is TRBJ2-1; D is unclear. Looked up from germline, CDR1 is KGHSH and CDR2 is LQKENI. The CDR3 totals 13 residues. V dropped 5 bases and J dropped 5 bases, with 10 bases sitting between them. CDR3 nucleotides: TGTGCCAGCTCATCGAAACCGGACAATGAGCAGTTCTTC. Encoded protein: CASSSKPDNEQFF.

This chain joins TRBV11-3 and TRBJ2-3; D is possibly TRBD1 or TRBD2 (5 bases each). Trimming took 7 bases from V and 0 from J, leaving 11 bases between them. The CDR3 is 14 residues long. Germline V gene data show CDR1 as SGHNT and CDR2 as YENEEA. The CDR3: CASTWDVSTDTQYF. As DNA, the CDR3 is TGTGCCAGCACCTGGGACGTAAGCACAGATACGCAGTATTTT.